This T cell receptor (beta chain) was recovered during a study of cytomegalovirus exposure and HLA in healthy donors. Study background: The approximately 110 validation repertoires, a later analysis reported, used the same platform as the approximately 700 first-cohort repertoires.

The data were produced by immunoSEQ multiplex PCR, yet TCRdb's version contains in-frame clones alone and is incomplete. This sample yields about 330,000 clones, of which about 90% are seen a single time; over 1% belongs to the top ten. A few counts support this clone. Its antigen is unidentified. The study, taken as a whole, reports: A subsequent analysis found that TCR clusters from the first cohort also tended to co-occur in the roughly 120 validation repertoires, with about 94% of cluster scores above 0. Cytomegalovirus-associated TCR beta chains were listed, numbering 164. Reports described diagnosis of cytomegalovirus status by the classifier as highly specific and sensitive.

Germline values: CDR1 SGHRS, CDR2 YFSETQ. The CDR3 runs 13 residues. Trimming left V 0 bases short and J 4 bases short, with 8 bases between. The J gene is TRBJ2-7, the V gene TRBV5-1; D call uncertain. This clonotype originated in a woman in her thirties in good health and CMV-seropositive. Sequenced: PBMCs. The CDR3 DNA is TGCGCCAGCAGCTTGGCCGTAATGTACGAGCAGTACTTC. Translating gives CASSLAVMYEQYF.